This T cell receptor (beta chain) is drawn from a study of T cells after yellow fever vaccination. Points from the study as a whole: A large majority of primary-vaccination clones showed up again after the booster (approximately 95% CD4, 85% to 90% CD8). CD4 and CD8 compartments shared a small share of clonotypes, likely from convergent recombination.

UMIs and a universal primer site were added when TCR cDNA was made by 5'RACE template switching. Each CDR3 protein is one row after TCRdb ran MiXCR on the 5' RACE reads. The table includes under 700,000 distinct CDR3 sequences, approximately 16% detected once. This clonotype was recorded a few times. Its specificity is unknown. Germline CDR1 and CDR2: SGHNT and YYREEE (reference sequence). V dropped 7 bases and J dropped 6 bases, with 8 bases sitting between them. This CDR3 is built from 12 residues. The sequence came from a man younger than 30 who received the YFV17D yellow fever vaccine. The J gene is TRBJ1-6, the V gene TRBV5-4; no definite D call. The sequencing here drew on PBMCs, taken about 5 days after the first yellow fever vaccination. Here the CDR3 reads CASGWGNSPLHF. The CDR3 region has the DNA TGTGCCAGCGGGTGGGGTAATTCACCCCTCCACTTT.